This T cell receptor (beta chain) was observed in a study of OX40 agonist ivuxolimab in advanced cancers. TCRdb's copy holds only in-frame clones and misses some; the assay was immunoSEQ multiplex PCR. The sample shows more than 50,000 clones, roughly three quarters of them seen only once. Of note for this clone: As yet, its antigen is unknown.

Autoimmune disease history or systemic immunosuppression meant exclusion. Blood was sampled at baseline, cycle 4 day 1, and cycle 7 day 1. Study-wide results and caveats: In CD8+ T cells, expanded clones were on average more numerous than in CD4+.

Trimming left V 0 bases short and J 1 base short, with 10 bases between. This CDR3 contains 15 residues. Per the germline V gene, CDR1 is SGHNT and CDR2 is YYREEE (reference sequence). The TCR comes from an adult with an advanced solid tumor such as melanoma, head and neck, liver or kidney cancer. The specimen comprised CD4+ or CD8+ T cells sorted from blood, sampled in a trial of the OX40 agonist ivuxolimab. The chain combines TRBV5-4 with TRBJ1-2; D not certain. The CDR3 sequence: CASSLGTAVNYGYTF. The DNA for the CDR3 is TGTGCCAGCAGCTTGGGAACAGCTGTTAACTATGGCTACACCTTC.